This passage covers 12 T cell receptor beta chains from one sample sequenced in a study of sequential checkpoint blockade in melanoma (dated by TCRdb to the late 2010s). Receptor amplification or capture employed the immunoSEQ multiplex PCR assay. The source is immuneACCESS, and TCRdb retained only in-frame sequences with V and J called. Part of the clones is not carried over; for the studies checked, unresolved V genes explain less than half of this, and the remainder is unexplained. The sample contains under 20,000 clones, just over 70% of them found a single time. About 12% of the sample goes to the ten largest clones. The meaning of the sample's treatment or condition label: randomized to nivolumab then ipilimumab (arm A) or the reverse (arm B). Sequences were derived from CD8+ T cells sorted from blood (inferred from file names), sampled from a patient given nivolumab and ipilimumab in sequence. Source of these receptors: a human donor with melanoma.

The chain links TRBV27 to TRBJ1-5, with a weak D call TRBD1 (5 bases). Germline V CDR1 and CDR2: MNHEY, SMNVEV (reference sequence). The CDR3 loop spans 15 amino acids. Deletions cut 6 bases from V and 4 bases from J, with 16 bases between. In DNA, the CDR3 is TGTGCCAGCAGCGTGGCTAGACAGTTTAATCAGCCCCAGCATTTT. Its protein product is CASSVARQFNQPQHF.

The genes are TRBV7-3 and TRBJ2-5; 7 bases fit TRBD1. Germline CDR1 is SGHTA and CDR2 is FQGTGA. V was clipped by 5 bases and J by 2 bases; unmatched bases: 5. This CDR3 has 14 residues. The CDR3 here is CASSLADRQETQYF. CDR3 sequence (DNA): TGTGCCAGCAGCCTTGCGGACAGGCAAGAGACCCAGTACTTC.

The CDR3 loop reads CASRKKFRDMAQHEQYF. CDR3 nucleotides: TGCGCCAGCAGAAAGAAATTCCGGGACATGGCCCAACACGAGCAGTACTTC. The rearrangement joins TRBV10-2 to TRBJ2-7, with TRBD1 as a possible D gene (6 bases). The CDR3 consists of 17 residues. CDR1 is WSHSY, CDR2 SAAADI, per germline. Between the trimmed V and J ends, which lost 6 bases and 5 bases, there was a span of 26 bases.

The J gene is TRBJ2-1, the V gene TRBV29-1; D gene uncertain. V was pared by 1 base and J by 0 bases, with 16 bases between. CDR1 is SQVTM and CDR2 is ANQGSEA in the germline V gene. The CDR3 spans 17 residues. This chain's CDR3 is CSVEAPSGFSSYNEQFF. The CDR3 nucleotides are TGCAGCGTTGAAGCTCCGTCTGGCTTCAGCTCCTACAATGAGCAGTTCTTC.

The chain couples TRBV27 to TRBJ1-1; D uncertain. The CDR3 sequence is 14 residues long. The germline gives CDR1 MNHEY, CDR2 SMNVEV (reference sequence). Between the trimmed V and J ends, which lost 4 bases and 2 bases, there was a span of 11 bases. The CDR3 protein is CASSSMGVNTEAFF. CDR3 bases: TGTGCCAGCAGTTCCATGGGAGTTAACACTGAAGCTTTCTTT.

V usage is TRBV10-3 and J usage is TRBJ1-2, with 8 bases fitting TRBD1. The CDR3 contains 16 residues. CDR1 is ENHRY, CDR2 SYGVKD, per germline. Trimming at V came to 3 bases and at J to 2 bases, leaving 8 bases not matched to a gene. The CDR3 nucleotides are TGTGCCATCAGTGAACGGCAGGGGGCCTTCAACTATGGCTACACCTTC. It encodes CAISERQGAFNYGYTF.

This chain uses TRBV4-3 with TRBJ2-1, with D possibly TRBD1 on 5 matching bases. Trimming cost V 1 base and J 2 bases, with 12 bases left between them. The germline V gene has CDR1 LGHNA and CDR2 YSLEER. The CDR3 extends over 16 amino acids. CDR3 region: CASSQVHRPPYNEQFF. CDR3 in DNA: TGCGCCAGCAGCCAAGTCCACAGGCCTCCCTACAATGAGCAGTTCTTC.

This clone has only one observation. V is TRBV7-9 and J is TRBJ1-2; 9 nucleotides agree with TRBD1. The CDR3 totals 15 residues. Germline values: CDR1 SEHNR, CDR2 FQNEAQ (reference sequence). Germline trimming cut 5 bases from V and 4 bases from J; bases unmatched to any gene: 8. The CDR3 reads CASSGGQGILYGYTF. CDR3 coding DNA: TGTGCCAGCAGCGGGGGACAGGGAATACTCTATGGCTACACCTTC.

J is TRBJ2-7 and V is TRBV29-1, with 10 bases that match TRBD1. CDR3 length: 14 amino acids. CDR1 SQVTM and CDR2 ANQGSEA come from the germline V gene. V trimming: 2 bases; J trimming: 3 bases; junction bases outside the gene matches: 4. CDR3 bases: TGCAGCGTTGAAATGGGACAGGGGTACTACGAGCAGTACTTC. It specifies CSVEMGQGYYEQYF.

This clone is medium-sized by share. The V and J genes are TRBV7-6 and TRBJ1-3; D may be TRBD1 (6 bases). The V and J ends lost 1 base and 0 bases respectively, with 13 bases between them. The CDR3 length is 17 residues. Germline loops: CDR1 SGHVS, CDR2 FNYEAQ. The CDR3 loop is CASSLVSGQGSGNTIYF. The CDR3 DNA reads as TGTGCCAGCAGCTTAGTTTCGGGACAAGGCTCTGGAAACACCATATATTTT. The full variable domain, completed using reference TRBV7-6 and TRBJ1-3, is GAGVSQSPRYKVTKRGQDVALRCDPISGHVSLYWYRQALGQGPEFLTYFNYEAQQDKSGLPNDRFSAERPEGSISTLTIQRTEQRDSAMYRCASSLVSGQGSGNTIYFGEGSWLTVV.

The chain recombines TRBV15 with TRBJ2-5, with 10 nucleotides matching TRBD1. The J call may be faulty, since TRBJ2-7 better matches the DNA end. There are 13 residues in the CDR3. The germline V gene encodes CDR1 LNHNV and CDR2 YYDKDF (reference sequence). The CDR3 reads CATARDRGDEQYF. CDR3 DNA sequence: TGTGCCACCGCCCGGGACAGGGGCGACGAGCAGTACTTC.

The chain links TRBV12-5 to TRBJ1-6; 7 positions match TRBD1. This CDR3 has 14 amino acids. V lost 6 bases to trimming and J lost 9 bases; unmatched junction nucleotides: 8. Per germline, CDR1 LGHNT and CDR2 FRNRAP. The CDR3 nucleotides read TGTGCTAGTGGCCCGGGGTACAGGGGTTCACCCCTCCACTTT. The encoded protein is CASGPGYRGSPLHF.